This T cell receptor (beta chain) was identified during a study of T cell responses to AZD1222 COVID-19 vaccine. CDR3 length equals 14 residues. The junction had 11 bases not matched to a gene; V was cut back by 7 bases and J by 7 bases. Germline V lookup: CDR1 LGHDT, CDR2 YNNKEL (reference sequence). As regards this clone: What it recognizes is unknown.

Data came from immunoSEQ multiplex PCR; TCRdb stores just in-frame clones and leaves some out. This table has about 110,000 clones, roughly four fifths appearing once. Study-level results: The donors showed a predominance of white British ancestry and of females, with possible underestimation of clonal diversity.

The sample here was peripheral blood, taken on day 0 of AZD1222 vaccination. The sequence was collected from an adult in good health. The V gene is TRBV3-1 (or the pseudogene TRBV3-2), the J gene TRBJ1-1, with 8 bases aligning to TRBD1. The CDR3 protein is CASTDRGLLGEAFF. The DNA of the CDR3 is TGTGCCAGCACAGACAGGGGCCTTCTTGGTGAAGCTTTCTTT.